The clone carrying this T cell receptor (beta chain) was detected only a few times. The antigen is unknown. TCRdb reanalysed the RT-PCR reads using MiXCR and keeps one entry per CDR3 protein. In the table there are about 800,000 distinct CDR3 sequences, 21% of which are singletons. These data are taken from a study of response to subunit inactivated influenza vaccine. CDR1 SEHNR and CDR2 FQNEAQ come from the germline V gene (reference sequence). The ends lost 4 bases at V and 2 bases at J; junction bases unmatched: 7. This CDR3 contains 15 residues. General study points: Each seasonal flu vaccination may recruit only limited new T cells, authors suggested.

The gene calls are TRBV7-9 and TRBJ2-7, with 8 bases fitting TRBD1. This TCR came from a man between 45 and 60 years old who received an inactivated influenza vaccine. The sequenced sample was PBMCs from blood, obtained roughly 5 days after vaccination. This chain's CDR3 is CASSSGDRLTYEQYF. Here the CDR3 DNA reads TGTGCCAGCAGCTCGGGGGACAGGCTAACCTACGAGCAGTACTTC.